Listed below are T cell receptor beta chains from one sample, sequenced in a study of CD8 T cells in acute hepatitis C reinfection. Assay: immunoSEQ multiplex PCR; the TCRdb copy retains only in-frame clones and omits some. The sample has 30,000 to 45,000 clones; roughly 85% are singletons. Sample: naive CD8+ T cells from PBMCs. Source of these receptors: a woman aged 18-29 years who spontaneously cleared hepatitis C infection. Both conserved end residues are part of each CDR3. D genes are given only for firm matches. A clone size is listed for some rows: how often the clone was seen (once, few, many), or a class if it is expanded.

DNA: TGCGCCAGCAGCTTATCGGGGACACTGGCCAATGAGCAGTTCTTC
CDR3: CASSLSGTLANEQFF
D: .
size: .
V: TRBV5-1
J: TRBJ2-1

DNA: TGTGCCAGCAGCGTCCGGGACAGCGGCTACGAGCAGTACTTC
CDR3: CASSVRDSGYEQYF
D: TRBD1
size: .
V: TRBV11-1
J: TRBJ2-7

DNA: TGTGCCAGTAGTATCGGGGCAGCCGATGGCTACACCTTC
CDR3: CASSIGAADGYTF
D: .
size: .
V: TRBV19
J: TRBJ1-2

DNA: TGTGCCAGCAGTGGGACTAGCGGGTCACCCTACGAGCAGTACTTC
CDR3: CASSGTSGSPYEQYF
D: TRBD2
size: .
V: TRBV2
J: TRBJ2-7

DNA: TGTGCCAGCAGCCCCGACAGGATGAACACTGAAGCTTTCTTT
CDR3: CASSPDRMNTEAFF
D: .
size: .
V: TRBV7-9
J: TRBJ1-1

DNA: TGTGCCAGCAGCTTGGTGCTAAATGAGCAGTTCTTC
CDR3: CASSLVLNEQFF
D: .
size: .
V: TRBV5-4
J: TRBJ2-1

DNA: TGTGCCAGCAGTTTACAGGGGAACACTGAAGCTTTCTTT
CDR3: CASSLQGNTEAFF
D: .
size: .
V: TRBV27
J: TRBJ1-1

DNA: TGTGCCAGCAGCGCCTTTGGGGGGGCATATAGCAATCAGCCCCAGCATTTT
CDR3: CASSAFGGAYSNQPQHF
D: .
size: few
V: TRBV9
J: TRBJ1-5

DNA: TGTGCTAGTGGTTTGTGGGACTTCGGCTATGGCTACACCTTC
CDR3: CASGLWDFGYGYTF
D: .
size: .
V: TRBV12-5
J: TRBJ1-2

DNA: TGTGCCACCAGCAGAAAATCGGGGAACTATGAGCAGTTCTTC
CDR3: CATSRKSGNYEQFF
D: .
size: .
V: TRBV15
J: TRBJ2-1

DNA: TGTGCCAGCAGTTTGCGTAGCGGGAGGGCCTTAGATACGCAGTATTTT
CDR3: CASSLRSGRALDTQYF
D: TRBD2
size: .
V: TRBV28
J: TRBJ2-3

DNA: TGTGCCAGCAGTGACTCGTACCCTACAGGGTATAGCAATCAGCCCCAGCATTTT
CDR3: CASSDSYPTGYSNQPQHF
D: .
size: .
V: TRBV6-4
J: TRBJ1-5

DNA: TGCGCCAGCAGCTTGGTACAAGCGGGAGTCAATGAGCAGTTCTTC
CDR3: CASSLVQAGVNEQFF
D: TRBD2
size: .
V: TRBV5-1
J: TRBJ2-1

DNA: TGTGCTAGTGGTTTGTGGGAGGACTCCTACGAGCAGTACTTC
CDR3: CASGLWEDSYEQYF
D: .
size: .
V: TRBV12-5
J: TRBJ2-7

DNA: TGTGCCAGCCAGCTGGGGAGCGGCACTGAAGCTTTCTTT
CDR3: CASQLGSGTEAFF
D: .
size: .
V: TRBV27
J: TRBJ1-1

DNA: TGTGCCAGCAGTTTTCGGAGTGCCTACGAGCAGTACTTC
CDR3: CASSFRSAYEQYF
D: .
size: .
V: TRBV27
J: TRBJ2-7

DNA: TGTGCCAGCAGCCCACCGGACGCCAGGAATCAGCCCCAGCATTTT
CDR3: CASSPPDARNQPQHF
D: .
size: .
V: TRBV5-6
J: TRBJ1-5

DNA: TGCGCCAGCAGCCTGGACGTCCAGGCCATCAATGAGCAGTTCTTC
CDR3: CASSLDVQAINEQFF
D: .
size: .
V: TRBV5-1
J: TRBJ2-1